The next 19 T cell receptor beta chains were all read from a single sample in a study of T cells in Graves' hyperthyroidism and ophthalmopathy. It was RNA transcripts that yielded the amplified TCR beta CDR3 regions. Carried out on the TCR CDR3, a first-round RT-PCR used the HTBI primer set. Via MiXCR, TCRdb re-called the multiplex PCR reads, giving one row per CDR3 protein. The repertoire includes around 340,000 distinct CDR3 sequences, over 15% of them detected once, and 15% to 19% sits in the top ten. The sequencing sample was made of blood. The source of these receptors is a woman aged 40 to 50 with Graves' ophthalmopathy.

V usage is TRBV27 and J usage is TRBJ2-7; no definite D call. This CDR3 comprises 14 residues. V lost 1 base and J lost 3, with 10 bases in between. The V gene's germline CDR1 is MNHEY and CDR2 SMNVEV (reference sequence). DNA of the CDR3: TGTGCCAGCAGTTTATTGGGTGTTGGCTACGAGCAGTACTTC. Translation: CASSLLGVGYEQYF.

This clonotype has ten or more counts. The chain has TRBV12-3 or TRBV12-4 and TRBJ1-1; D not resolved. There are 15 residues in the CDR3. V lost 6 bases and J lost 0, with 14 bases in between. The CDR3 reads CASSLTATMNTEAFF. The CDR3 bases are TGTGCCAGCAGCCTTACCGCCACCATGAACACTGAAGCTTTCTTT.

V usage is TRBV12-3 or TRBV12-4 and J usage is TRBJ1-6; the match to TRBD1 covers 7 bases. V trimming: 6 bases; J trimming: 10 bases; junction bases outside the gene matches: 9. The CDR3 is made up of 14 amino acids. CDR3 protein: CASSHDRAKSPLHF. The DNA of the CDR3 is TGTGCCAGCAGCCACGACAGGGCTAAGTCACCCCTCCACTTT.

This clonotype came up many times. The rearrangement links TRBV28 to TRBJ2-6; 7 bases match TRBD1. The CDR3 is 16 amino acids. Per the germline V gene, CDR1 is MDHEN and CDR2 is SYDVKM. Trimming removed 6 bases from V and 0 bases from J; junction bases left unmatched: 5. CDR3 bases: TGTGCCAGCAGACGACAGGGCGACTCTGGGGCCAACGTCCTGACTTTC. It yields the protein CASRRQGDSGANVLTF.

This clonotype was counted at least ten times. This chain uses TRBV5-1 with TRBJ2-5, with TRBD2 as a possible D gene (6 bases). This CDR3 has 14 residues. The germline V and J ends were trimmed by 1 base and 3 bases, with 10 bases remaining between them. CDR1 and CDR2 (germline): SGHRS, YFSETQ. In nucleotides, the CDR3 is TGCGCCAGCAGCTTGCGAACGGGAGAAGAGACCCAGTACTTC. Translated: CASSLRTGEETQYF.

The CDR3 nucleotides read TGTGCCAGCAGTTTAGCGGCCTCTGGACAGCCCCAGCATTTT. Protein product: CASSLAASGQPQHF. The chain uses TRBV28 and TRBJ1-5; D gene unclear. Per germline, CDR1 MDHEN and CDR2 SYDVKM. This CDR3 has 14 amino acids. V lost 2 bases to trimming and J lost 7 bases, with 12 bases between them.

The sample holds many counts of this clonotype. The CDR3 here is CASSQADSTEAFF. The CDR3 DNA follows: TGCGCCAGCAGCCAAGCGGATAGCACTGAAGCTTTCTTT. The chain is built from TRBV4-1 and TRBJ1-1; D is uncertain. The CDR3 runs to 13 residues. Germline V lookup: CDR1 MGHRA, CDR2 YSYEKL. V gave up 1 base and J gave up 4 bases, with 7 bases separating them.

This clonotype was picked up many times. The chain has TRBV12-3 or TRBV12-4 and TRBJ1-5; possibly TRBD1 for D (5 bases). CDR3 length: 14 residues. Trimming removed 5 bases at V and 4 bases at J, with 12 bases between. CDR3 residues: CASSGDGANQPQHF. The CDR3 nucleotides read TGTGCCAGCAGTGGGGACGGCGCGAATCAGCCCCAGCATTTT.

This clonotype appeared a few times. Possible read error: a much larger clone is one base away. The V gene is TRBV6-5, the J gene TRBJ2-7; D uncertain. The CDR3 consists of 15 residues. CDR1 is MNHEY and CDR2 is SVGAGI in the germline V gene. V lost 2 bases and J lost 3, with 14 bases in between. Here the CDR3 DNA reads TGTGCCAGCAGTTACGATGGGATAGCCGGCTACGAGCAGTACTTC. It translates to CASSYDGIAGYEQYF.

This clonotype was detected many times. In nucleotides, the CDR3 is TGTGCCAGCGGGCAGGGGGCGGGAGAGCAGTACTTC. The encoded protein is CASGQGAGEQYF. The chain is built from TRBV6-1 and TRBJ2-7, with TRBD1 matching 8 bases. V lost 8 bases and J lost 7; bases outside the gene matches: 7. Germline CDR1 MNHNS, CDR2 SASEGT. The CDR3 runs to 12 residues.

This clonotype occurred many times. The V call is TRBV2, the J call TRBJ2-7, with TRBD2 as a possible D gene (7 bases). The V end lost 3 bases, the J end lost 4 bases, and 19 bases lay between the germline ends. Germline V gene lookup returns CDR1 SNHLY and CDR2 FYNNEI. The CDR3 loop spans 16 amino acids. Here the CDR3 reads CASSDSGGRGSYEQYF. The CDR3 DNA sequence: TGTGCCAGCAGTGATTCGGGAGGAAGGGGGAGTTACGAGCAGTACTTC.

The rearrangement uses TRBV2 and TRBJ2-5; possibly TRBD1 or TRBD2 for D (6 bases each). This CDR3 contains 12 residues. Germline CDR1 SNHLY, CDR2 FYNNEI. V dropped 9 bases and J dropped 5 bases, with 13 bases sitting between them. The CDR3 bases are TGTGCCAGTGCTGGGGGGCGTGAGACCCAGTACTTC. As protein: CASAGGRETQYF.

V and J are TRBV28 and TRBJ1-6, with D possibly being TRBD1 (5 bases). V gave up 4 bases and J gave up 10 bases, with 23 bases separating them. The CDR3 is 17 amino acids. Germline values: CDR1 MDHEN, CDR2 SYDVKM. The DNA for the CDR3 is TGTGCCAGCAGTTCCCCACCCCCTTCCTTTGGGGGGTCACCCCTCCACTTT. Amino acid sequence: CASSSPPPSFGGSPLHF.

This clonotype has ten or more counts. V is TRBV20-1 and J is TRBJ1-5, with a tentative D call TRBD1 (6 bases). V gave up 3 bases and J gave up 11 bases, with 11 bases separating them. Germline loops: CDR1 DFQATT, CDR2 SNEGSKA (reference sequence). CDR3 size: 11 residues. CDR3 nucleotides: TGCAGTGCTAGCTGGGGGCAAGCCCAGCATTTT. As protein: CSASWGQAQHF.

This clonotype was detected ten times or more. This chain uses TRBV6-5 with TRBJ2-6; unclear D gene. Germline values: CDR1 MNHEY, CDR2 SVGAGI. This CDR3 region has 15 residues. The V and J ends lost 7 bases and 4 bases respectively, with 14 bases between them. The CDR3 DNA sequence: TGTGCCAGCACCGCCGGCCCCGAAGGGGCCAACGTCCTGACTTTC. It encodes CASTAGPEGANVLTF.

The sample holds many counts of this clonotype. The V and J genes are TRBV28 and TRBJ2-7, with TRBD1 matching over 9 bases. V gave up 6 bases and J gave up 6 bases; unmatched junction bases: 9. This CDR3 region has 14 residues. CDR1 MDHEN and CDR2 SYDVKM come from the germline V gene. CDR3 nucleotide sequence: TGTGCCAGCAGGCAAGGGGACAGGGAGACCGAGCAGTACTTC. Translating it yields CASRQGDRETEQYF.

Details on this clonotype: A much larger clone lies one base from this, so it may be a read error. The chain recombines TRBV12-3 or TRBV12-4 with TRBJ2-2; a weak D match, TRBD1 (6 bases). Deletions cut 2 bases from V and 7 bases from J, with 14 bases between. The CDR3 runs 15 residues. Here the CDR3 reads CASSLLDRDIGELFF. The CDR3 DNA sequence: TGTGCCAGCAGTTTACTGGACAGAGACATCGGGGAGCTGTTTTTT.

This clonotype was counted at least ten times. V gene TRBV7-9 combines with J gene TRBJ1-1; D uncertain. The CDR3 runs to 12 residues. Germline-derived CDR1 and CDR2 are SEHNR and FQNEAQ (reference sequence). V lost 2 bases to trimming and J lost 8 bases, with 9 bases between them. In DNA, the CDR3 is TGTGCCAGCAGCTTAAAAGGGATCGAAGCTTTCTTT. Translation: CASSLKGIEAFF.

This clonotype was recorded many times. The rearrangement joins TRBV20-1 to TRBJ2-7, with TRBD1 identical over 8 bases. Unmatched junction bases numbered 6, after V lost 3 bases and J lost 2 bases. The germline gives CDR1 DFQATT, CDR2 SNEGSKA (reference sequence). The CDR3 consists of 14 residues. The chain's CDR3 is CSASHQGATYEQYF. DNA for the CDR3: TGCAGTGCTAGTCACCAGGGGGCCACCTACGAGCAGTACTTC.